The 29 T cell receptor beta chains in this list originate from one sample, sequenced in a study of shared clonotypes between healthy human individuals. Generated by immunoSEQ multiplex PCR, the TCRdb table keeps only in-frame clones and is missing some. The table records under 2.5 million clones, around 93% of them present only once. Material for sequencing was naive CD4+ T cells from PBMCs. Subset reported: CD45RA+ positively selected. These receptors were obtained from a man younger than 35 in good health. Some clones in this sample may be carry-over from other donors' samples.

This clone occurred a few times. The chain employs TRBV5-5 and TRBJ2-3; D unresolved. CDR1 and CDR2 from the germline V gene are SGHKS and YYEKEE (reference sequence). With 2 bases removed from V and 6 bases from J, the gap between germline ends came to 7 bases. There are 12 residues in the CDR3. The CDR3 is CASSFNGDTQYF. The CDR3 nucleotides are TGTGCCAGCAGCTTCAACGGGGATACGCAGTATTTT.

This chain joins TRBV9 and TRBJ1-5; the D gene is possibly TRBD1 (5 bases). CDR3 length: 16 amino acids. Germline V gives CDR1 SGDLS, CDR2 YYNGEE. Trimming removed 3 bases at V and 0 bases at J, with 13 bases between. In DNA form, the CDR3 reads TGTGCCAGCAGCGGGGGCGGGTACAATAGCAATCAGCCCCAGCATTTT. Translating it yields CASSGGGYNSNQPQHF.

The gene calls are TRBV27 and TRBJ1-2; D uncertain. CDR1 is MNHEY and CDR2 is SMNVEV in the germline V gene (reference sequence). The CDR3 contains 14 residues. With 0 bases removed from V and 4 bases from J, the gap between germline ends came to 9 bases. CDR3 DNA sequence: TGTGCCAGCAGTTTATCAGCCAGCCCCTATGGCTACACCTTC. It yields the protein CASSLSASPYGYTF.

J is TRBJ1-4 and V is TRBV5-8; D not certain. The CDR3 runs 16 residues. From germline, CDR1 is SGHTS and CDR2 YDEGEE. Between the trimmed V and J ends, which lost 4 bases and 0 bases, there was a span of 13 bases. The CDR3 sequence is CASSPRSQATNEKLFF. The CDR3, as DNA: TGTGCCAGCAGCCCGCGGAGCCAAGCAACTAATGAAAAACTGTTTTTT. Complete variable domain (other parts from reference TRBV5-8 and TRBJ1-4): EAGVTQSPTHLIKTRGQQATLRCSPISGHTSVYWYQQALGLGLQFLLWYDEGEERNRGNFPPRFSGRQFPNYSSELNVNALELEDSALYLCASSPRSQATNEKLFFGSGTQLSVL.

This rearrangement joins TRBV4-1 to TRBJ2-1, with a possible D match to TRBD2 (5 bases). The CDR3 runs 14 residues. V gave up 4 bases and J gave up 10 bases, with 17 bases separating them. Germline V gene data show CDR1 as MGHRA and CDR2 as YSYEKL. CDR3 amino acids: CASSLPSFGVEQFF. DNA for the CDR3: TGCGCCAGCAGCCTCCCCTCCTTCGGGGTCGAGCAGTTCTTC.

This sequence joins TRBV9 and TRBJ1-3; tentative D call: TRBD1 (5 bases). Trimming removed 3 bases at V and 4 bases at J, with 17 bases between. Germline assignment: CDR1 SGDLS and CDR2 YYNGEE. CDR3 size: 16 residues. The CDR3 DNA is TGTGCCAGCAGCGCGACCGGGACCCCTGAAGGAAACACCATATATTTT. Its translation: CASSATGTPEGNTIYF.

The V call is TRBV6-1, the J call TRBJ1-5, with D unclear. CDR1 is MNHNS and CDR2 is SASEGT in the germline V gene. V lost 8 bases to trimming and J lost 5 bases, with 13 bases between them. The CDR3 totals 13 residues. The CDR3 nucleotides are TGTGCCAGCGTGGCGGGGTTGGATCAGCCCCAGCATTTT. This gives the protein CASVAGLDQPQHF.

The genes are TRBV18 and TRBJ2-1; TRBD2 matches at 13 bases. The ends lost 6 bases at V and 8 bases at J; junction bases unmatched: 10. CDR1 KGHSH and CDR2 LQKENI come from the germline V gene. CDR3 length: 16 residues. For the CDR3, the DNA is TGTGCCAGCTCCCAACTAGCGGGAGGGCCGCGGGATGAGCAGTTCTTC. Protein product: CASSQLAGGPRDEQFF.

The chain recombines TRBV5-1 with TRBJ2-7, with a possible D match to TRBD1 (6 bases). Trimming left V 5 bases short and J 0 bases short, with 12 bases between. Per the germline V gene, CDR1 is SGHRS and CDR2 is YFSETQ. The CDR3 extends over 14 amino acids. The CDR3, as DNA: TGCGCCAGCAGTCATGGGGACAACTCCTACGAGCAGTACTTC. Encoded protein: CASSHGDNSYEQYF. Variable domain in full (rest from reference TRBV5-1 and TRBJ2-7): KAGVTQTPRYLIKTRGQQVTLSCSPISGHRSVSWYQQTPGQGLQFLFEYFSETQRNKGNFPGRFSGRQFSNSRSEMNVSTLELGDSALYLCASSHGDNSYEQYFGPGTRLTVT.

This clone was recorded once. This sample includes further DNA sequences coding for the same CDR3. The chain has TRBV28 and TRBJ2-7; D possibly corresponds to TRBD2 (6 bases). CDR3 length equals 14 residues. From germline, CDR1 is MDHEN and CDR2 SYDVKM. V was shortened by 3 bases and J by 3 bases, with 12 bases between the two germline ends. In nucleotides, the CDR3 is TGTGCCAGCAGTTTCGGGGGACCACTCTACGAGCAGTACTTC. Encoded protein: CASSFGGPLYEQYF.

The chain recombines TRBV9 with TRBJ2-3; no clear D. The length of the CDR3 is 15 residues. V lost 4 bases and J 4 bases, leaving 16 bases between the germline ends. Germline CDR1 and CDR2: SGDLS and YYNGEE. The CDR3 region has the DNA TGTGCCAGCAGCAATCTATGGACCTCCTCAGATACGCAGTATTTT. Its translation: CASSNLWTSSDTQYF.

This clone is a singleton in its sample. For the CDR3, the DNA is TGTGCCAGCAGCTCGGGACAGAGCCTTGAGCAGTACTTC. As protein: CASSSGQSLEQYF. J is TRBJ2-7 and V is TRBV7-8; TRBD1 agrees at 7 bases. The V segment lost 4 bases and the J segment 7 bases; nucleotides outside the gene matches: 7. Germline CDR1 and CDR2: SGHVS and FQNEAQ. The CDR3 loop spans 13 amino acids.

V usage is TRBV5-1 and J usage is TRBJ2-3, with 7 bases that match TRBD1. This CDR3 has 16 amino acids. V gave up 4 bases and J gave up 0 bases; unmatched junction bases: 8. Per germline, CDR1 SGHRS and CDR2 YFSETQ. In nucleotides, the CDR3 is TGCGCCAGCAGCATGGGGACAGTAGCTAGCACAGATACGCAGTATTTT. Translated: CASSMGTVASTDTQYF.

In regard to this clone: Other DNA sequences within the sample encode an identical CDR3. The chain uses TRBV18 and TRBJ2-7, with TRBD1 identical over 11 bases. V was pared by 4 bases and J by 2 bases, with 4 bases of the junction left unmatched. Germline assignment: CDR1 KGHSH and CDR2 LQKENI. This CDR3 has 15 amino acids. This chain's CDR3 is CASSQGTGGPYEQYF. The DNA for the CDR3 is TGTGCCAGCTCACAAGGGACAGGGGGGCCCTACGAGCAGTACTTC.

The chain has TRBV5-1 and TRBJ2-7; 7 bases are a match to TRBD2. The V gene's germline CDR1 is SGHRS and CDR2 YFSETQ. The V gene end was trimmed by 6 bases and the J gene end by 2 bases; junction bases not matched to a gene: 14. CDR3 length: 16 residues. The CDR3 coding sequence is TGCGCCAGCAACCCTGCCCAGCGGGGTGGTCCCTACGAGCAGTACTTC. This encodes CASNPAQRGGPYEQYF.

The rearrangement joins TRBV9 to TRBJ2-7; TRBD1 might be the D (6 bases). The CDR3 spans 15 residues. Trimming pared 5 bases from V and 2 bases from J, leaving 17 bases between. From germline, CDR1 is SGDLS and CDR2 YYNGEE. CDR3 bases: TGTGCCAGCAGTCCGACAGGTACGGTACCCTACGAGCAGTACTTC. Its protein product is CASSPTGTVPYEQYF. The variable domain in full, completed from reference TRBV9 and TRBJ2-7, reads DSGVTQTPKHLITATGQRVTLRCSPRSGDLSVYWYQQSLDQGLQFLIQYYNGEERAKGNILERFSAQQFPDLHSELNLSSLELGDSALYFCASSPTGTVPYEQYFGPGTRLTVT.

This clone showed up just once. The CDR3 DNA reads as TGTGCCACCAGCGGGCCTGTGAGGGGAACTGAAGCTTTCTTT. Amino acid sequence: CATSGPVRGTEAFF. V gene TRBV15 combines with J gene TRBJ1-1, with D perhaps TRBD1 (5 bases). The germline V and J ends were trimmed by 5 bases and 5 bases, with 15 bases remaining between them. The V gene's germline CDR1 is LNHNV and CDR2 YYDKDF (reference sequence). The CDR3 contains 14 residues. The whole variable domain, filled in from reference TRBV15 and TRBJ1-1, reads DAMVIQNPRYQVTQFGKPVTLSCSQTLNHNVMYWYQQKSSQAPKLLFHYYDKDFNNEADTPDNFQSRRPNTSFCFLDIRSPGLGDTAMYLCATSGPVRGTEAFFGQGTRLTVV.

The chain is built from TRBV28 and TRBJ2-2; 8 bases fit TRBD2. Germline V CDR1 and CDR2: MDHEN, SYDVKM. CDR3 size: 18 residues. Trimming cost V 7 bases and J 0 bases; bases outside gene matches: 13. The CDR3 spells CASNSPSGPSTNTGELFF. The CDR3 coding sequence is TGTGCCAGCAATTCCCCTAGCGGGCCCTCCACGAACACCGGGGAGCTGTTTTTT.

The rearrangement uses TRBV6-4 and TRBJ2-1, with TRBD2 as a possible D gene (5 bases). Deletions cut 5 bases from V and 2 bases from J, with 16 bases between. This CDR3 has 16 amino acids. The germline V gene has CDR1 MRHNA and CDR2 SNTAGT. The CDR3 region is CASSNTLEGTYNEQFF. As DNA, the CDR3 is TGTGCCAGCAGTAACACCCTAGAGGGAACCTACAATGAGCAGTTCTTC.

In its sample, this clone was seen once. The identical CDR3 is also encoded by other nucleotide sequences in the sample. The genes are TRBV5-1 and TRBJ1-6; 7 bases agree with TRBD1. This CDR3 has 13 amino acids. Germline-derived CDR1 and CDR2 are SGHRS and YFSETQ. V lost 4 bases to trimming and J lost 7 bases; unmatched junction nucleotides: 2. The CDR3 nucleotides are TGCGCCAGCAGCCGGGACAGCAATTCACCCCTCCACTTT. Protein: CASSRDSNSPLHF.

As concerns this clone: This same CDR3 is encoded by further DNA sequences in the sample. The V call is TRBV2, the J call TRBJ2-3; no firm D call. The CDR3 spans 11 residues. Germline V gene data show CDR1 as SNHLY and CDR2 as FYNNEI. The V end lost 2 bases, the J end lost 6 bases, and 3 bases lay between the germline ends. This chain's CDR3 is CASSELDTQYF. The DNA of the CDR3 is TGTGCCAGCAGTGAACTCGATACGCAGTATTTT.

This chain joins TRBV7-4 and TRBJ1-2, with D perhaps matching TRBD1 (5 bases). Germline V gene lookup returns CDR1 SGHVT and CDR2 SQSDAQ. This CDR3 region has 17 residues. Between the trimmed V and J ends, which lost 4 bases and 4 bases, there was a span of 22 bases. CDR3 sequence (DNA): TGTGCCAGCAGCTCCGAGCCACTTTTGGGGGGTGGCTATGGCTACACCTTC. It codes for CASSSEPLLGGGYGYTF.

A remark on this clone: This CDR3 is also generated by other DNA sequences in the sample. V is TRBV5-1 and J is TRBJ2-7; 8 nucleotides line up with TRBD1. With 0 bases clipped from V and 3 bases from J, the junction kept 5 bases outside the gene matches. The germline V gene has CDR1 SGHRS and CDR2 YFSETQ. The CDR3 is 15 residues long. The CDR3 region is CASSLVATGGYEQYF. As DNA, the CDR3 is TGCGCCAGCAGCTTGGTGGCAACAGGGGGCTACGAGCAGTACTTC.

A remark on this clone: Other DNA sequences of this sample code for an identical CDR3. The V call is TRBV4-1, the J call TRBJ1-3; D gene unclear. The V gene lost 1 base and the J gene lost 0 bases, with 10 bases spanning the gap. The V gene's germline CDR1 is MGHRA and CDR2 YSYEKL. The CDR3 length is 16 residues. In DNA, the CDR3 is TGCGCCAGCAGCCAAGGGCGGGCGAGCTCTGGAAACACCATATATTTT. Translation gives CASSQGRASSGNTIYF.

The chain is built from TRBV6-1 and TRBJ2-7, with TRBD1 identical over 8 bases. The germline gives CDR1 MNHNS, CDR2 SASEGT. The CDR3 runs to 13 residues. Germline trimming cut 8 bases from V and 7 bases from J; bases unmatched to any gene: 10. The CDR3 DNA sequence: TGTGCCAGCCTTTCAGGGGGCCCTTGGGAGCAGTACTTC. Protein product: CASLSGGPWEQYF.

V and J are TRBV5-4 and TRBJ2-7; D not resolved. The V end lost 6 bases, the J end lost 0 bases, and 10 bases lay between the germline ends. Germline CDR1 reads SGHNT; CDR2 reads YYREEE (reference sequence). CDR3 length: 13 residues. The CDR3 here is CASTHDLSYEQYF. The CDR3 DNA reads TGTGCCAGCACCCATGACCTCTCCTACGAGCAGTACTTC.

This chain links TRBV15 with TRBJ1-5, with 7 nucleotides matching TRBD1. The trim removed 5 bases at V and 6 bases at J, leaving 13 bases unmatched. There are 16 residues in the CDR3. CDR1 is LNHNV, CDR2 YYDKDF, per germline (reference sequence). The CDR3 DNA follows: TGTGCCACCAGCGCACCCGGGACAGCCGAGGGTCAGCCCCAGCATTTT. Encoded protein: CATSAPGTAEGQPQHF.

This rearrangement joins TRBV27 to TRBJ2-7; 7 positions agree with TRBD1. CDR1 MNHEY and CDR2 SMNVEV come from the germline V gene (reference sequence). The CDR3 is made up of 14 amino acids. V shed 5 bases, J shed 3 bases, and the junction held 7 bases outside the gene matches. CDR3 bases: TGTGCCAGCAGTGCCTCGACAGGGAGCTACGAGCAGTACTTC. This translates into CASSASTGSYEQYF.

CDR3 bases: TGTGCCAGCAGCTCGCCGGGGGTGTGGACTCCGGGGGACTCAAATGAGCAGTTCTTC. Its protein is CASSSPGVWTPGDSNEQFF. The genes are TRBV7-9 and TRBJ2-1; TRBD2 might be the D (6 bases). Germline loops: CDR1 SEHNR, CDR2 FQNEAQ (reference sequence). The CDR3 loop spans 19 amino acids. V lost 4 bases, J lost 7 bases, and 29 bases lay in between. The full variable domain, its missing parts supplied by reference TRBV7-9 and TRBJ2-1, is DTGVSQNPRHKITKRGQNVTFRCDPISEHNRLYWYRQTLGQGPEFLTYFQNEAQLEKSRLLSDRFSAERPKGSFSTLEIQRTEQGDSAMYLCASSSPGVWTPGDSNEQFFGPGTRLTVL.